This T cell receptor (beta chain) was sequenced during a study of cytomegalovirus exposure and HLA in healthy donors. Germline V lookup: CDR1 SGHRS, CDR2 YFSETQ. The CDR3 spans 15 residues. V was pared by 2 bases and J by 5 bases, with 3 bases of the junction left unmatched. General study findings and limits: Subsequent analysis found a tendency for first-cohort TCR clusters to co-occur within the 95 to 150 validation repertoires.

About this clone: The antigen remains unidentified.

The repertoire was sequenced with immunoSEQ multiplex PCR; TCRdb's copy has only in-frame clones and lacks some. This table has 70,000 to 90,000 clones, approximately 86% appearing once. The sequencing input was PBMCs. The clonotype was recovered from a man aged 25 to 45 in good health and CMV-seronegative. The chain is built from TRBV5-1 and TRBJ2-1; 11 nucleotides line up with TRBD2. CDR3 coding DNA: TGCGCCAGCAGCTTACTAGCGGGAGCCCACAATGAGCAGTTCTTC. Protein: CASSLLAGAHNEQFF.